Listed below are T cell receptor beta chains from one sample, sequenced in a study of CD8+CD57+ T cells in acquired aplastic anemia. TCRdb called the reads again in MiXCR, with one record for every CDR3 protein. Among more than 45,000 distinct CDR3 sequences listed, approximately 78% were seen once. The sample taken for sequencing was sorted CD4+, CD8+, or CD8+CD57+ T cells (not recorded which) from PBMCs. The receptor source for this set is a human donor in good health, serving as a control. The CDR3 runs from the conserved cysteine through the conserved F or W. The D gene is left open where the match is weak. Part of the rows lack a size; the others show once, few, many or a class for expanded clones.

clone size: NA
J gene: TRBJ1-3
D gene: NA
V gene: TRBV19
CDR3 DNA: TGTGCCAGTAGTATCATTCAGGGAGGTGACACCATATATTTT
CDR3 protein: CASSIIQGGDTIYF

clone size: NA
J gene: TRBJ1-1
D gene: NA
V gene: TRBV2
CDR3 DNA: TGTGCCAGCAGTGGGCCGCGATACCATCATCCTGAAGCTTTCTTT
CDR3 protein: CASSGPRYHHPEAFF

clone size: many
J gene: TRBJ2-7
D gene: TRBD1
V gene: TRBV13
CDR3 DNA: TGTGCCAGCAGCTTCCGGGACAGGCCCTACGAGCAGTACTTC
CDR3 protein: CASSFRDRPYEQYF

clone size: many
J gene: TRBJ2-5
D gene: TRBD1
V gene: TRBV19
CDR3 DNA: TGTGCCAGTAGTACCTGGGACAGGGGGCAAGAGACCCAGTACTTC
CDR3 protein: CASSTWDRGQETQYF

clone size: many
J gene: TRBJ2-1
D gene: NA
V gene: TRBV6-4
CDR3 DNA: TGTGCCAGCAGTCGGACAGAATACAATGAGCAGTTCTTC
CDR3 protein: CASSRTEYNEQFF

clone size: NA
J gene: TRBJ2-7
D gene: NA
V gene: TRBV7-2
CDR3 DNA: TGTGCCACCCTAGCGACAGGGTCCTACGAGCAGTACTTC
CDR3 protein: CATLATGSYEQYF

clone size: NA
J gene: TRBJ2-3
D gene: NA
V gene: TRBV7-9
CDR3 DNA: TGTGCCAGCAGGGACACTCGTGGCACAGATACGCAGTATTTT
CDR3 protein: CASRDTRGTDTQYF

clone size: NA
J gene: TRBJ2-3
D gene: NA
V gene: TRBV2
CDR3 DNA: TGTGCCAGCAATGTTCAGACAGTTACAGATACGCAGTATTTT
CDR3 protein: CASNVQTVTDTQYF

clone size: NA
J gene: TRBJ2-1
D gene: NA
V gene: TRBV19
CDR3 DNA: TGTGCCAGTAGTCCCGGGACACGTACCTACGAGCAGTTCTTC
CDR3 protein: CASSPGTRTYEQFF

clone size: once
J gene: TRBJ2-5
D gene: NA
V gene: TRBV13
CDR3 DNA: TGTGCCAGCAGTCTGAGCGGTGCTTCTGTAGAGACCCAGTACTTC
CDR3 protein: CASSLSGASVETQYF

clone size: once
J gene: TRBJ1-2
D gene: TRBD1
V gene: TRBV20-1
CDR3 DNA: TGCAGTGCTAACGGGGACAGGGGGCGAGATGGCTACACCTTC
CDR3 protein: CSANGDRGRDGYTF

clone size: NA
J gene: TRBJ1-1
D gene: NA
V gene: TRBV25-1
CDR3 DNA: TGTGCCAGCAAGGATGGGGGTATAGGCACTGAAGCTTTCTTT
CDR3 protein: CASKDGGIGTEAFF

clone size: few
J gene: TRBJ2-1
D gene: TRBD2
V gene: TRBV15
CDR3 DNA: TGTGCCACCAGCAGAGAACTAGCGGTCTACAATGAGCAGTTCTTC
CDR3 protein: CATSRELAVYNEQFF

clone size: NA
J gene: TRBJ2-5
D gene: TRBD1
V gene: TRBV19
CDR3 DNA: TGTGCCAGTAGTACGCCAGGGACAGACCAAGAGACCCAGTACTTC
CDR3 protein: CASSTPGTDQETQYF

clone size: NA
J gene: TRBJ2-3
D gene: TRBD2
V gene: TRBV11-2
CDR3 DNA: TGTGCCAGCAGCTTAGGGGGGACTAGCGGGACAGATACGCAGTATTTT
CDR3 protein: CASSLGGTSGTDTQYF

clone size: once
J gene: TRBJ1-4
D gene: NA
V gene: TRBV6-1
CDR3 DNA: TGTGCCAGCAGTGCCGGGGGGTACTCAAATGAAAAACTGTTTTTT
CDR3 protein: CASSAGGYSNEKLFF

clone size: NA
J gene: TRBJ2-3
D gene: NA
V gene: TRBV7-6
CDR3 DNA: TGTGCCAGCAGCTTAGGAGGGGGGGTCACAGATACGCAGTATTTT
CDR3 protein: CASSLGGGVTDTQYF

clone size: many
J gene: TRBJ2-1
D gene: NA
V gene: TRBV20-1
CDR3 DNA: TGCAGTGCTAGAGATGGTCGGGATGAGCAGTTCTTC
CDR3 protein: CSARDGRDEQFF

clone size: few
J gene: TRBJ2-3
D gene: NA
V gene: TRBV24-1
CDR3 DNA: TGTGCCACCAGTGATTTGGGCACAGATACGCAGTATTTT
CDR3 protein: CATSDLGTDTQYF

clone size: few
J gene: TRBJ2-7
D gene: NA
V gene: TRBV6-5
CDR3 DNA: TGTGCCAGCAGTTATATCCGGGGAAACGAGCAGTACTTC
CDR3 protein: CASSYIRGNEQYF

clone size: NA
J gene: TRBJ1-1
D gene: NA
V gene: TRBV2
CDR3 DNA: TGTGCCAGCAGTGGGACAGCCATTATGAACACTGAAGCTTTCTTT
CDR3 protein: CASSGTAIMNTEAFF

clone size: NA
J gene: TRBJ1-1
D gene: NA
V gene: TRBV4-2
CDR3 DNA: TGTGCCAGCAGCCAAGGAGGGGACACCTTGAACACTGAAGCTTTCTTT
CDR3 protein: CASSQGGDTLNTEAFF

clone size: once
J gene: TRBJ1-1
D gene: TRBD1
V gene: TRBV7-9
CDR3 DNA: TGTCCCAGCAGCTTAGACAGGGGGAACACTGAAGCTTTCTTT
CDR3 protein: CPSSLDRGNTEAFF

clone size: NA
J gene: TRBJ2-5
D gene: NA
V gene: TRBV2
CDR3 DNA: TGTGCCAGCACCCGGGACTTGCAAGAGGCCCAGTACTTC
CDR3 protein: CASTRDLQEAQYF

clone size: NA
J gene: TRBJ2-3
D gene: NA
V gene: TRBV24-1
CDR3 DNA: TGTGCCACCAGTGATGGGGGACGGTCAGATACGCAGTATTTT
CDR3 protein: CATSDGGRSDTQYF